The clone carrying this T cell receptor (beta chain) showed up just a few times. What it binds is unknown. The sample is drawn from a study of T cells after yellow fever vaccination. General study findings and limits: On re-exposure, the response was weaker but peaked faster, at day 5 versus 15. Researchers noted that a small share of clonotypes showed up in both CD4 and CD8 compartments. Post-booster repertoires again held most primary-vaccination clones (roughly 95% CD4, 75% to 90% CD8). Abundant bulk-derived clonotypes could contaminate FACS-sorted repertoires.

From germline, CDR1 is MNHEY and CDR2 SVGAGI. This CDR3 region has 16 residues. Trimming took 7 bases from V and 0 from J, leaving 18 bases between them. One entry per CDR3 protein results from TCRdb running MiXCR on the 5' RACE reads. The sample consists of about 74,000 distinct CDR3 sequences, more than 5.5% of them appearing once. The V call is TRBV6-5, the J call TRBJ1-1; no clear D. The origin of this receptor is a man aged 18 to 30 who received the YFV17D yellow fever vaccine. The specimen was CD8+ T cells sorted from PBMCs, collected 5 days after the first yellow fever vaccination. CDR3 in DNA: TGTGCCAGCACTTCGTTGGGGAACCCGATGAACACTGAAGCTTTCTTT. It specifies CASTSLGNPMNTEAFF.